The table lists the clone carrying this T cell receptor beta chain with many counts. Its cognate antigen is unknown. The data were taken from a study of Graves' ophthalmopathy and Graves' hyperthyroidism. Study-wide findings and caveats: Also, most clonotypes expanded in the thyroid above 0.001 frequency appeared in blood.

CDR3 length: 14 amino acids. V was pared by 1 base and J by 5 bases, with 12 bases between. Germline V gene sequence: CDR1 SGHDN, CDR2 FVKESK. Amplification of the TCR beta CDR3 regions used RNA transcripts (as template). RT-PCR in the first round used HTBI primers; a second-round multiplex PCR followed. TCRdb itself ran the multiplex PCR reads through MiXCR, one entry per CDR3 protein. The data show about 400,000 distinct CDR3 sequences, roughly 15% seen once. None of the included patients had other autoimmune diseases, uncontrolled infections, pregnancy or lactation, as these led to exclusion. The authors isolated PBMCs from over 7.5 ml of fresh peripheral blood.

The receptor was derived from a woman in her late teens or twenties with stable Graves' hyperthyroidism. The sample comprised peripheral blood. This rearrangement joins TRBV14 to TRBJ2-7; possibly TRBD1 for D (7 bases). The CDR3 DNA follows: TGTGCCAGCAGCCAAGGCAGGGGGGTAAACGAGCAGTACTTC. This codes for CASSQGRGVNEQYF. The whole variable domain, remainder taken from reference TRBV14 and TRBJ2-7, is EAGVTQFPSHSVIEKGQTVTLRCDPISGHDNLYWYRRVMGKEIKFLLHFVKESKQDESGMPNNRFLAERTGGTYSTLKVQPAELEDSGVYFCASSQGRGVNEQYFGPGTRLTVT.